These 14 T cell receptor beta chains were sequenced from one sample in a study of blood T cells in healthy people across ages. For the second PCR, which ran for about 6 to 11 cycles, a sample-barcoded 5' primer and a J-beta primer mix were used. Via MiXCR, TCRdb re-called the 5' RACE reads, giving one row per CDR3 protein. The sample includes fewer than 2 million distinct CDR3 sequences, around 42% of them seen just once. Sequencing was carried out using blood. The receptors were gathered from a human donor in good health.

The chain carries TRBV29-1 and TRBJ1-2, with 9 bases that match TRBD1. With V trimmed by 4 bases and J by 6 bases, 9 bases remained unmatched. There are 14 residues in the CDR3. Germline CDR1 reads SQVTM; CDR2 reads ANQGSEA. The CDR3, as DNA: TGCAGCGTTGTAACCGGGACAGGGTACGATGGCTACACCTTC. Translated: CSVVTGTGYDGYTF.

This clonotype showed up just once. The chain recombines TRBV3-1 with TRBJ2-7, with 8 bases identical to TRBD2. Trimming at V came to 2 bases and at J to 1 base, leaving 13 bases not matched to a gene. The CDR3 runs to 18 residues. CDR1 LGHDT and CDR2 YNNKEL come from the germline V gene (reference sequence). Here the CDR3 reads CASSQLGGSTGGSYEQYF. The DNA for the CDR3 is TGTGCCAGCAGCCAATTGGGAGGTTCGACGGGGGGGTCCTACGAGCAGTACTTC.

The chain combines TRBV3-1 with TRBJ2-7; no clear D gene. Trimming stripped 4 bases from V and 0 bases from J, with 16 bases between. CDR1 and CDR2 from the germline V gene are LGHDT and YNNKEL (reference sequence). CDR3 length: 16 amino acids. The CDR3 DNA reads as TGTGCCAGCAGCCCACCTGGGGAAAGGAGCTCCTACGAGCAGTACTTC. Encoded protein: CASSPPGERSSYEQYF.

Here the CDR3 reads CASSVRPKGPKNIQYF. The CDR3 coding sequence is TGTGCCAGCAGTGTAAGGCCTAAGGGTCCCAAAAACATTCAGTACTTC. This chain connects TRBV2 to TRBJ2-4; D unresolved. The germline gives CDR1 SNHLY, CDR2 FYNNEI. This CDR3 has 16 amino acids. V gave up 4 bases and J gave up 2 bases, with 15 bases separating them.

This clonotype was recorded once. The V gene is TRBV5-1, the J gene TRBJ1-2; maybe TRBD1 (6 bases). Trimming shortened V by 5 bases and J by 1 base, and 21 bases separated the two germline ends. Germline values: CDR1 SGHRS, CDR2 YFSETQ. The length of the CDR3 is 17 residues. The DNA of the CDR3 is TGCGCCAGCAGACGGGGGCTCTCAAATCGGCGTAACTATGGCTACACCTTC. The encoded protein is CASRRGLSNRRNYGYTF.

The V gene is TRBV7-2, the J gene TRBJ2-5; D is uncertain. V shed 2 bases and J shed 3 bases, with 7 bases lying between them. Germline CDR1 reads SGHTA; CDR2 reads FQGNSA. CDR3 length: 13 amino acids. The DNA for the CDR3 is TGTGCCAGCAGCTTATGGGATGAAGAGACCCAGTACTTC. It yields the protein CASSLWDEETQYF.

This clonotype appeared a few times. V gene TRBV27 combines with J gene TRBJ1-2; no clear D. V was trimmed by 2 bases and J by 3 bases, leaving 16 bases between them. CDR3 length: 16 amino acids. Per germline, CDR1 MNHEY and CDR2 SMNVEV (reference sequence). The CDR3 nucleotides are TGTGCCAGCAGTTTAAGTGCCCGGCCGCGATACTATGGCTACACCTTC. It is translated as CASSLSARPRYYGYTF.

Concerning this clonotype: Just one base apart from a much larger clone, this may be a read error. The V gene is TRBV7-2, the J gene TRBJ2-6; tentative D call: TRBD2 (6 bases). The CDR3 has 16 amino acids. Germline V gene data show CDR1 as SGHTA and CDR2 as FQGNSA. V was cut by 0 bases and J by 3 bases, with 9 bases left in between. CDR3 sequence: CASSLARRVGANVLTF. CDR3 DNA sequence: TGTGCCAGCAGCTTAGCGAGGAGGGTTGGGGCCAACGTCCTGACTTTC.

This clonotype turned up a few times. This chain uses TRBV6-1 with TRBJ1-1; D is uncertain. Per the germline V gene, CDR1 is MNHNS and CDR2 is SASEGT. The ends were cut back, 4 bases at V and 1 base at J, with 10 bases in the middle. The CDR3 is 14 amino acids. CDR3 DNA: TGTGCCAGCAGTGGGAAATCAGAGAACACTGAAGCTTTCTTT. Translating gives CASSGKSENTEAFF.

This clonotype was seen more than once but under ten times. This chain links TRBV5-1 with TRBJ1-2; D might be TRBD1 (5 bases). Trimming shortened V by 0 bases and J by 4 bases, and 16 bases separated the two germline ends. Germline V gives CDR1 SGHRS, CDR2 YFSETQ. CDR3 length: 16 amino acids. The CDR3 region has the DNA TGCGCCAGCAGCTTGGCTGACAGCAGCTGGGGCTATGGCTACACCTTC. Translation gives CASSLADSSWGYGYTF.

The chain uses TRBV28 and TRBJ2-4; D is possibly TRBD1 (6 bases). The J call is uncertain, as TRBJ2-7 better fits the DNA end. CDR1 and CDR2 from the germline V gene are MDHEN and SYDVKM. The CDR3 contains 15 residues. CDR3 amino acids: CASRERGIPPYEQYF. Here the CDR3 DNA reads TGTGCCAGCAGGGAAAGGGGGATACCTCCCTACGAGCAGTACTTC.

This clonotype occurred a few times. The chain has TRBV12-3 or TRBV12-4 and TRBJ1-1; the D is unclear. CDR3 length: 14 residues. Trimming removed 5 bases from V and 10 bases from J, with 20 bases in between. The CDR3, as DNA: TGTGCCAGCAGTCCGACGTATTCTCCTATGGGAGCTTTCTTT. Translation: CASSPTYSPMGAFF.

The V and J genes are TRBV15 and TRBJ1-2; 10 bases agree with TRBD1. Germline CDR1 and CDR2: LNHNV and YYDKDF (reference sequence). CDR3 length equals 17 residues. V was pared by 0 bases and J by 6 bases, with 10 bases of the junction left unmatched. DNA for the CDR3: TGTGCCACCAGCAGAGATCTGGAGACAGGGGGCGCGAATGGCTACACCTTC. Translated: CATSRDLETGGANGYTF.

CDR3 nucleotides: TGCAGTGCTAGAAGTCTGGTGGGGGTCGGGAGTCAGCCCCAGCATTTT. It encodes CSARSLVGVGSQPQHF. This sequence joins TRBV20-1 and TRBJ1-5, with D possibly TRBD1 on 5 matching bases. The length of the CDR3 is 16 residues. V was trimmed by 2 bases and J by 6 bases, leaving 20 bases between them. The germline V gene has CDR1 DFQATT and CDR2 SNEGSKA (reference sequence).